Below, one T cell receptor beta chain is given with its context. The table lists this clonotype with many counts. Its antigen is unknown. No base quality information exists; no much larger clone differs at one position. TCR cDNA was synthesized by 5'RACE template switching, through which a universal primer site and unique molecular identifiers were introduced. Priming for cDNA synthesis came from both the TCR alpha and TCR beta constant segments. Libraries were amplified in two PCR steps, with sample barcodes and sequencing adapters added in the second step. Sequencing of libraries was done on Illumina HiSeq 2500 (2x100 bp) or NovaSeq (2x150 bp). Concerning the study's data processing: Demultiplexing of reads and collapsing into UMI consensus sequences were performed with MIGEC, and V(D)J alignment was carried out with MiXCR. Vaccine-responding clonotypes were defined with edgeR using replicate PBMC samples, requiring FDR below 0.01 and a log2 fold change above 5 up to day 15. Each bulk clonotype was labeled CD4 or CD8 based on which sequenced repertoire, CD4 or CD8, contained the clonotype at higher abundance. TCRdb reran the public reads through fastp at Q25 and MiXCR, keeping productive beta chains. Each entry is one CDR3 protein sequence, shown with its most common DNA and genes. In this record, the V and J calls reflect TCRdb's handling and not the investigators' own analysis. Here the sample has under 150,000 distinct CDR3 sequences; 6.5% to 8.5% occur a single time. Approximately 0.78% of the sample rests with the top ten.

The record originates from a study of T cells after yellow fever vaccination (dated by TCRdb to 2018 to 2020). For context, the study as a whole: Libraries from fractions with low cell numbers were prepared with the SMART-Seq v4 Ultra Low Input RNA kit. Two healthy male donors, one aged 18 to 30 and one aged 30 to 39 years, were included in the cohort. Bulk TCR alpha and beta repertoires were sequenced longitudinally to track T-cell clones before and after primary and booster YFV17D yellow fever vaccination. Blood samples were taken at several timepoints before and after primary and secondary immunization, and bulk PBMC replicates and cell subsets were isolated.

Including cysteine and phenylalanine, the CDR3 has 14 amino acids. Just the 42-base CDR3 DNA is kept, in frame starting at base 1. V loses 8 bases at its end and J loses 8 bases; junction bases beyond the gene matches: 12. Per the germline V gene, MDHEN is the CDR1 and SYDVKM is the CDR2. Taken with the paper, the label for treatment or condition translates to: live attenuated yellow fever vaccine strain. A standard Ficoll-Paque protocol was used to isolate PBMCs from peripheral blood. Dynabeads CD4 and CD8 positive selection kits were used to isolate CD4 and CD8 T-cell fractions. TriZol was used to extract RNA from bulk PBMCs, from CD4 and CD8 fractions, and from dextramer-positive and dextramer-negative fractions. Results and caveats for the whole study, not just this receptor: After the booster, most clones that had expanded after primary vaccination were detected again (almost 97% of CD4 and around 88% of CD8), suggesting broad maintenance of memory. Compared with the primary T-cell response, the secondary T-cell response was faster but weaker, reaching its peak on day 5 rather than on day 15. Because the study included only two donors, the extent to which the findings can be generalized is limited. A small share of clonotypes was detected in both CD4 and CD8 compartments, with the overlap likely arising from convergent recombination. Computational filtering was required because FACS-sorted repertoires could contain abundant contaminating clonotypes from the bulk population.

Source: CD4+ T cells sorted from PBMCs, taken 5 days after the yellow fever booster vaccination. Rearrangement joined TRBV28 to TRBJ2-1, and 7 junctional nucleotides match TRBD2. The sequence was collected from a man aged 30 to 39 who received the YFV17D yellow fever vaccine. The nucleotides read TGTGCCAGCGACTCCGGAGCGGGATTTCATGAGCAGTTCTTC. This yields the protein CASDSGAGFHEQFF.